This is a list of T cell receptor beta chains from one sample in a study of PD-1 blockade in classical Hodgkin lymphoma. Repertoires were generated with immunoSEQ multiplex PCR, while TCRdb's copy carries only in-frame clones and drops some. Among 15,000 to 20,000 clones listed, around two thirds were seen once. The sample here was peripheral blood mononuclear cells (PBMCs), taken before the fourth cycle of nivolumab. The receptors were gathered from a human donor with classical Hodgkin lymphoma. The CDR3 runs from the conserved cysteine through the conserved F or W.

V	J	CDR3
TRBV28	TRBJ1-2	CASQTDGGYTF
TRBV5-6	TRBJ2-5	CASSSDGYQETQYF
TRBV29-1	TRBJ2-1	CSVDLLSSYNEQFF
TRBV18	TRBJ1-1	CASSPRWGTEAFF
TRBV28	TRBJ1-4	CASSTRGLNEKLFF
TRBV27	TRBJ2-3	CASSLQPIDTQYF
TRBV28	TRBJ1-1	CASRQQGGNTEAFF
TRBV19	TRBJ2-7	CASNPLTGGEQYF
TRBV4-2	TRBJ1-4	CASSQQATNEKLFF
TRBV19	TRBJ2-7	CASSITGQGPYEQYF
TRBV10-3	TRBJ2-2	CAISEYPSGRSNGELFF
TRBV27	TRBJ2-2	CASRQKGAGELFF
TRBV7-9	TRBJ2-2	CASSLVRSRTGELFF
TRBV7-9	TRBJ1-4	CASSLVGAANEKLFF
TRBV30	TRBJ1-2	CAGRQGAFQNYGYTF
TRBV19	TRBJ2-1	CASSIVPSGLGNEQFF
TRBV30	TRBJ1-3	CAWRVPSGNTIYF
TRBV10-3	TRBJ1-1	CAASIGTNLNTEAFF
TRBV15	TRBJ1-3	CATSRGGEGFGNTIYF
TRBV7-8	TRBJ2-7	CASSFLTSISYEQYF